This TCR beta chain came from a study of blood T cell repertoires in COVID-19. The wider study: COVID-19 samples from acute and convalescent phases originated in the United States, Italy and Spain. PBMCs, B-cell-depleted T cells, or T cells provided the cDNA or gDNA that made up the material.

TCRdb's table, derived via immunoSEQ multiplex PCR, lists solely in-frame clones and lacks some. The sample yields roughly 130,000 clones, approximately 90% seen once. The CDR3 contains 17 residues. Germline V gene lookup returns CDR1 SGHNT and CDR2 YYREEE (reference sequence). With V trimmed by 3 bases and J by 2 bases, 9 bases remained unmatched. Source material: peripheral blood. The genes are TRBV5-4 and TRBJ1-3, with 9 nucleotides matching TRBD1. The source of this sequence is a man aged 40-49 years with acute or convalescent COVID-19. The CDR3 reads CASSSSGQGRAGNTIYF. The CDR3 bases are TGTGCCAGCAGCTCCTCGGGACAGGGCCGGGCTGGAAACACCATATATTTT.